Listed below are T cell receptor beta chains from one sample, sequenced in a study of neoadjuvant anti-PD-1 for oral cavity cancer. The data were produced by immunoSEQ multiplex PCR, yet TCRdb's version contains in-frame clones alone and is incomplete. The table lists approximately 23,000 clones, 45% of them singletons, with 40% in the top ten. The sequencing used tumor tissue, collected after nivolumab (anti-PD-1) treatment. These receptor sequences come from a person between 40 and 85 years old with oral cavity squamous cell carcinoma. The CDR3 runs from the conserved cysteine through the conserved F or W. Fields, in order: CDR3 DNA, CDR3 protein, J gene, V gene, D gene, clone size. A D gene is named only where the DNA matches it firmly. Only part of the rows carry a size: once, few, many, or a class if the clone is expanded.

TGTGCCAGCAGAGAGAAGCCAGGGGTAGCCAAAAACATTCAGTACTTC | CASREKPGVAKNIQYF | TRBJ2-4 | TRBV2 | NA | NA
TGTGCCAGCAGTGCCCCAAATACGCAGTATTTT | CASSAPNTQYF | TRBJ2-3 | TRBV6-1 | NA | NA
TGTGCCAGCAGTGTAGCGGGGCGAAGGGATACGCAGTATTTT | CASSVAGRRDTQYF | TRBJ2-3 | TRBV28 | TRBD2 | NA
TGTGCCAGCAGCTTAGGACAGACGAACACCGGGGAGCTGTTTTTT | CASSLGQTNTGELFF | TRBJ2-2 | TRBV7-6 | NA | NA
TGTGCCAGCAGCTCAAGGAGTAGGACAGTGGGGGAAAAACTGTTTTTT | CASSSRSRTVGEKLFF | TRBJ1-4 | TRBV7-8 | NA | NA
TGTGCCAGCAGTGCATTAGGGGGACTAGCCCTAGAGACCCAGTACTTC | CASSALGGLALETQYF | TRBJ2-5 | TRBV28 | TRBD2 | many
TGCGCCAGCAGTGAGGACGAGACAGGGGACGAGCAGTACTTC | CASSEDETGDEQYF | TRBJ2-7 | TRBV10-1 | TRBD1 | NA
TGTGCCAGCAGCTTAAGTCCTAGCGGGGGGGGTGATACGCAGTATTTT | CASSLSPSGGGDTQYF | TRBJ2-3 | TRBV7-7 | TRBD2 | large
TGCGCCAGCAGCTCTGCGGGCTCAGATACGCAGTATTTT | CASSSAGSDTQYF | TRBJ2-3 | TRBV5-1 | NA | NA
TGTGCCAGTAGTCCGAACCAAGAGACCCAGTACTTC | CASSPNQETQYF | TRBJ2-5 | TRBV19 | NA | NA
TGTGCCAGCAGTTCTCGCGGGGGGCCCCAAGAGACCCAGTACTTC | CASSSRGGPQETQYF | TRBJ2-5 | TRBV28 | TRBD2 | few
TGTGCCAGCAGTTACGTCGGGAAGGGCTACGAGCAGTACTTC | CASSYVGKGYEQYF | TRBJ2-7 | TRBV6-5 | NA | NA
TGTGCCTGGAGTGGGGTAGGGGGCTTAAGACGTGGCTACACCTTC | CAWSGVGGLRRGYTF | TRBJ1-2 | TRBV30 | TRBD1 | medium-sized
TGCGCCAGCAGCTCCGGACAGTTCTTAGCCAAAAACATTCAGTACTTC | CASSSGQFLAKNIQYF | TRBJ2-4 | TRBV5-1 | NA | once
TGTGCCAGCAGCCCTACGGGGAACTCAGAGACCCAGTACTTC | CASSPTGNSETQYF | TRBJ2-5 | TRBV11-2 | NA | many
TGTGCCAGCAGTGCTACAGGGTTGGGGAATCAGCCCCAGCATTTT | CASSATGLGNQPQHF | TRBJ1-5 | TRBV27 | NA | NA
TGTGCCAGTACCTTCGCCGGGGGCTTCTATGGCTACACCTTC | CASTFAGGFYGYTF | TRBJ1-2 | TRBV19 | NA | many
TGTGCCAGCAGCTTAGTGGCAGGAACCGGGGAGCTGTTTTTT | CASSLVAGTGELFF | TRBJ2-2 | TRBV11-3 | NA | medium-sized
TGTGCCAGCAGCGTTTCAGGTACCTCTGGAAACACCATATATTTT | CASSVSGTSGNTIYF | TRBJ1-3 | TRBV9 | NA | NA
TGTGCCAGCAGTGAGGAAATGGGGGCGCTTGGCTACACCTTC | CASSEEMGALGYTF | TRBJ1-2 | TRBV2 | NA | few
TGTGCCAGCAGTGACAGCTCCTCCTACGAGCAGTACTTC | CASSDSSSYEQYF | TRBJ2-7 | TRBV6-1 | NA | few
TGTGCCAGCAGTGAATATGGTTTGGACAGCAACTATGGCTACACCTTC | CASSEYGLDSNYGYTF | TRBJ1-2 | TRBV2 | NA | NA
TGTGCCAGCTCACCACCGACGGAGTCCTATGGCTACACCTTC | CASSPPTESYGYTF | TRBJ1-2 | TRBV18 | NA | few
TGCGCCAGCAGCTTGGGACTAGCTTGGGGTAGAGAATACCAAGAGACCCAGTACTTC | CASSLGLAWGREYQETQYF | TRBJ2-5 | TRBV5-1 | TRBD2 | NA
TGCGCCAGCAGCCGGGACAGCCTCCAAGAGACCCAGTACTTC | CASSRDSLQETQYF | TRBJ2-5 | TRBV5-1 | TRBD1 | few
TGTGCCAGCATCGGAGGAGCCGTGGGCTACACCTTC | CASIGGAVGYTF | TRBJ1-2 | TRBV6-6 | NA | NA
TGTGCCAGCAGCGCCGTGAGTCTCAGCTCCTACAATGAGCAGTTCTTC | CASSAVSLSSYNEQFF | TRBJ2-1 | TRBV7-2 | NA | NA
TGTGCCAGCAGCGAGGGACAGGGGGCAAGAGCTTTCTTT | CASSEGQGARAFF | TRBJ1-1 | TRBV6-5 | TRBD1 | NA
TGTGCCGGCCGGGACATTTCTCATACGCAGTATTTT | CAGRDISHTQYF | TRBJ2-3 | TRBV7-9 | NA | NA
TGCGCCAGCAGCTTTAGGCCTGACACCGGGGAGCTGTTTTTT | CASSFRPDTGELFF | TRBJ2-2 | TRBV5-1 | NA | many
TGTGCCAGCAGCCCCCCCCGACAGGGACCTGGGGAAAGAGACTATGGCTACACCTTC | CASSPPRQGPGERDYGYTF | TRBJ1-2 | TRBV5-6 | TRBD1 | NA
TGTGCCAGTACCCAACAGGGGACAGGGAACACTGAAGCTTTCTTT | CASTQQGTGNTEAFF | TRBJ1-1 | TRBV19 | TRBD1 | NA
TGTGCCAGCAGCAACAATAATCAGCCCCAGCATTTT | CASSNNNQPQHF | TRBJ1-5 | TRBV11-2 | NA | NA
TGTGCCAGCAGTTTCATACAGGGAAACACTGAAGCTTTCTTT | CASSFIQGNTEAFF | TRBJ1-1 | TRBV28 | NA | NA
TGCGCCAGCAGCCAAGATGCCCGGGATGGCGGCGAGCAGTACTTC | CASSQDARDGGEQYF | TRBJ2-7 | TRBV4-3 | NA | once
TGCGCCAGCAGCCAAGAAGGACTAGCGGGGATCTACAATGAGCAGTTCTTC | CASSQEGLAGIYNEQFF | TRBJ2-1 | TRBV4-1 | TRBD2 | many
TGTGCCAGCTCACCGGGGCTCGGCATTTACGAGCAGTACTTC | CASSPGLGIYEQYF | TRBJ2-7 | TRBV18 | NA | many
TGTGCCAGCAGTTTCAGAGATAGCAATCAGCCCCAGCATTTT | CASSFRDSNQPQHF | TRBJ1-5 | TRBV27 | NA | NA
TGTGCCAGCTCACCAGGAGAGGGGCCCGAAGCTTTCTTT | CASSPGEGPEAFF | TRBJ1-1 | TRBV18 | NA | few
TGCGCCAGCAGCCAAGACGGACGGAGGGGCTATGGCTACACCTTC | CASSQDGRRGYGYTF | TRBJ1-2 | TRBV4-1 | NA | NA
TGCGCCAGCAGCTTGGGTGATGCAGGGGGCCCGTTGGCTTTCTTT | CASSLGDAGGPLAFF | TRBJ1-1 | TRBV5-1 | TRBD1 | NA
TGTGCCAGCAGTGGGTACAATGAGCAGTTCTTC | CASSGYNEQFF | TRBJ2-1 | TRBV2 | NA | NA
TGTGCCACCCACACCCGGGGCACAGATACGCAGTATTTT | CATHTRGTDTQYF | TRBJ2-3 | TRBV5-6 | NA | NA
TGTGCCAGCACCTCAAGCGGGGGGGACTACGAGCAGTACTTC | CASTSSGGDYEQYF | TRBJ2-7 | TRBV6-5 | TRBD2 | NA
TGTGCCAGCAGCCCAGGAGGCGGGGGGGCGAGTGAGCAGTTCTTC | CASSPGGGGASEQFF | TRBJ2-1 | TRBV13 | TRBD2 | NA
TGTGCCAGCAGCCAAGGAAAGGACTACGAGCAGTACTTC | CASSQGKDYEQYF | TRBJ2-7 | TRBV14 | NA | few
TGCAGCGTGGGCGTTGGACAGGGCAAGCAGCCCCAGCATTTT | CSVGVGQGKQPQHF | TRBJ1-5 | TRBV29-1 | TRBD1 | NA
TGTGCCAGCAGCATTACAGGGACCGGGCAGCCCCAGCATTTT | CASSITGTGQPQHF | TRBJ1-5 | TRBV5-4 | NA | NA
TGTGCCAGCAGTGAGCAGGGACCAAATCAGCCCCAGCATTTT | CASSEQGPNQPQHF | TRBJ1-5 | TRBV2 | NA | NA
TGCGCCAGCAGCCAAGTCAGGTGGCAGGGGAATTGGAGAGGCTACACCTTC | CASSQVRWQGNWRGYTF | TRBJ1-2 | TRBV4-3 | NA | NA
TGTGCCAGCAGCTTAAGTGGGCCAACCTCCAATGAGCAGTTCTTC | CASSLSGPTSNEQFF | TRBJ2-1 | TRBV11-3 | NA | few
TGTGCCAGCAGCATACCCGGGACAGGGGGATTTGAGACCCAGTACTTC | CASSIPGTGGFETQYF | TRBJ2-5 | TRBV7-8 | TRBD1 | NA
TGTGCCAGCAGCCCCGGCCCCTACAATGAGCAGTTCTTC | CASSPGPYNEQFF | TRBJ2-1 | TRBV6-6 | NA | medium-sized
TGTGCCAGTCTGCCGGGACCATCCTACGAGCAGTACTTC | CASLPGPSYEQYF | TRBJ2-7 | TRBV6-1 | NA | NA
TGTGCCAGCGGAAGACTGACAGGGGAGGGTTCACCCCTCCACTTT | CASGRLTGEGSPLHF | TRBJ1-6 | TRBV5-5 | TRBD1 | NA
TGTGCCAGCAAACCCCGAACAGGGTTCTATGGCTACACCTTC | CASKPRTGFYGYTF | TRBJ1-2 | TRBV6-4 | NA | NA
TGTGCCAGCAGTTTTACCGCCTACGAGCAGTACTTC | CASSFTAYEQYF | TRBJ2-7 | TRBV28 | NA | NA